What follows are 20 T cell receptor beta chains derived from one specimen sequenced in a study of shared T cell receptors in the human thymus. Some clones are missing from TCRdb's copy, which holds only in-frame ones; the method was immunoSEQ multiplex PCR. The sample lists about 710,000 clones; over 75% were seen once. The sample was also linked to a second study, of human thymus T cells.

The sequenced sample consisted of thymocytes. These receptors all come from a boy under two years old with a congenital heart defect.

The J gene is TRBJ1-1, the V gene TRBV14, with 7 positions matching TRBD1. CDR1 and CDR2 (germline): SGHDN, FVKESK. V dropped 2 bases and J dropped 2; count of bases not matched to a gene: 11. The CDR3 totals 17 residues. CDR3 amino acids: CASSQSLGQVFNTEAFF. In DNA form, the CDR3 reads TGTGCCAGCAGCCAAAGCCTAGGACAGGTCTTCAACACTGAAGCTTTCTTT.

J is TRBJ2-1 and V is TRBV7-6, with 8 bases matching TRBD2. Germline V lookup: CDR1 SGHVS, CDR2 FNYEAQ. The CDR3 is made up of 17 amino acids. Losses at the gene ends were 1 base for V and 2 bases for J; bases not matched to a gene: 7. The CDR3 nucleotides read TGTGCCAGCAGCTTAGATTATCGGGAGGGCCCCTACAATGAGCAGTTCTTC. Translation: CASSLDYREGPYNEQFF.

The V call is TRBV7-2, the J call TRBJ2-7; no clear D gene. The CDR3 totals 12 residues. The germline V gene encodes CDR1 SGHTA and CDR2 FQGNSA. V dropped 4 bases and J dropped 3 bases, with 7 bases sitting between them. CDR3 in DNA: TGTGCCAGCAGCTCGTTTAACTACGAGCAGTACTTC. It specifies CASSSFNYEQYF.

This chain links TRBV19 with TRBJ2-7; 7 bases agree with TRBD1. CDR1 and CDR2 (germline): LNHDA, SQIVND (reference sequence). CDR3 length: 16 amino acids. J was trimmed by 3 bases and V by 5 bases; bases with no gene match: 13. The CDR3: CASSPSVPGQFYEQYF. Here the CDR3 DNA reads TGTGCCAGTAGTCCCTCAGTCCCGGGACAGTTCTACGAGCAGTACTTC. The whole variable domain, remainder taken from reference TRBV19 and TRBJ2-7, is DGGITQSPKYLFRKEGQNVTLSCEQNLNHDAMYWYRQDPGQGLRLIYYSQIVNDFQKGDIAEGYSVSREKKESFPLTVTSAQKNPTAFYLCASSPSVPGQFYEQYFGPGTRLTVT.

This chain connects TRBV10-1 to TRBJ1-1; TRBD1 agrees at 10 bases. The junction had 11 bases not matched to a gene; V was cut back by 0 bases and J by 4 bases. The CDR3 spans 18 residues. Germline V gene lookup returns CDR1 WNHNN and CDR2 SYGVQD (reference sequence). The CDR3 reads CASSESGPNGQGGTEAFF. CDR3 in DNA: TGCGCCAGCAGTGAGTCAGGGCCGAACGGACAGGGGGGCACTGAAGCTTTCTTT.

This clone was picked up one time. The chain employs TRBV7-9 and TRBJ2-5; 8 bases fit TRBD2. Germline values: CDR1 SEHNR, CDR2 FQNEAQ (reference sequence). There are 16 residues in the CDR3. The V segment lost 4 bases and the J segment 0 bases; nucleotides outside the gene matches: 7. CDR3 sequence: CASSSGGGRYQETQYF. The CDR3, as DNA: TGTGCCAGCAGCTCCGGGGGGGGGCGCTACCAAGAGACCCAGTACTTC.

The chain is built from TRBV11-2 and TRBJ1-6; unclear D gene. Trimming took off 5 bases at V and 0 bases at J, with 20 bases between the two ends. Germline V gives CDR1 SGHAT, CDR2 FQNNGV. The CDR3 has 19 residues. The CDR3 region is CASSPSGLAEASYNSPLHF. The CDR3 DNA sequence: TGTGCCAGCAGCCCATCGGGGTTAGCCGAGGCCTCCTATAATTCACCCCTCCACTTT.

The genes are TRBV28 and TRBJ2-7; no definite D call. Trimming cost V 4 bases and J 4 bases, with 5 bases left between them. CDR3 length equals 11 residues. Germline values: CDR1 MDHEN, CDR2 SYDVKM. DNA for the CDR3: TGTGCCAGCAGTTCTCGTTACGAGCAGTACTTC. Translated, it gives CASSSRYEQYF.

The V gene is TRBV29-1, the J gene TRBJ2-1; the match to TRBD1 covers 7 bases. Germline CDR1 SQVTM, CDR2 ANQGSEA. This CDR3 spans 15 amino acids. DNA for the CDR3: TGCAGTTACCTCGACAGGGTATCGGGCTACAATGAGCAGTTCTTC. Its protein is CSYLDRVSGYNEQFF.

The chain combines TRBV4-3 with TRBJ1-6; D not resolved. Germline-derived CDR1 and CDR2 are LGHNA and YSLEER. The V and J ends lost 0 bases and 9 bases respectively, with 9 bases between them. This CDR3 comprises 14 residues. This chain's CDR3 is CASSQDGRGSPLHF. The CDR3 DNA sequence: TGCGCCAGCAGCCAAGATGGTCGGGGTTCACCCCTCCACTTT.

The chain links TRBV6-5 to TRBJ2-1, with D unclear. Trimming removed 7 bases from V and 4 bases from J, with 8 bases in between. From germline, CDR1 is MNHEY and CDR2 SVGAGI. CDR3 length: 12 amino acids. The CDR3 reads CASNPVYNEQFF. CDR3 bases: TGTGCCAGCAATCCAGTGTACAATGAGCAGTTCTTC.

CDR3 in amino acids: CASSLARFRLAVYNEQFF. CDR3 nucleotide sequence: TGTGCCAGCAGCTTAGCGCGTTTTAGACTAGCGGTCTACAATGAGCAGTTCTTC. This chain connects TRBV7-8 to TRBJ2-1; 9 bases line up with TRBD2. The CDR3 totals 18 residues. Germline lookup yields CDR1 SGHVS and CDR2 FQNEAQ. The trim removed 0 bases at V and 3 bases at J, leaving 9 bases unmatched.

The genes are TRBV7-8 and TRBJ2-5, with no clear D. Trimming cost V 5 bases and J 2 bases, with 15 bases left between them. Germline V gene sequence: CDR1 SGHVS, CDR2 FQNEAQ. The CDR3 has 15 residues. In nucleotides, the CDR3 is TGTGCCAGCAGCCCCCCGTCCAGCGCACAAGAGACCCAGTACTTC. As protein: CASSPPSSAQETQYF.

V and J are TRBV28 and TRBJ2-5; 10 bases map to TRBD1. The DNA end favors TRBJ2-7, so the J call may be wrong. Germline CDR1 and CDR2: MDHEN and SYDVKM. CDR3 length: 14 residues. This CDR3 reads CASATGGNLYEQYF. For the CDR3, the DNA is TGTGCCAGCGCGACAGGGGGCAACTTGTACGAGCAGTACTTC.

The chain recombines TRBV27 with TRBJ2-3; perhaps TRBD1 as D (6 bases). Germline lookup yields CDR1 MNHEY and CDR2 SMNVEV (reference sequence). Trimming removed 5 bases from V and 3 bases from J, with 12 bases in between. The CDR3 contains 14 residues. CDR3 sequence (DNA): TGTGCCAGCAGTGACAGGACGGAGACAGATACGCAGTATTTT. This encodes CASSDRTETDTQYF.

The chain carries TRBV27 and TRBJ2-2, with TRBD2 matching over 8 bases. The V gene's germline CDR1 is MNHEY and CDR2 SMNVEV (reference sequence). The CDR3 totals 15 residues. Trimming at V came to 7 bases and at J to 1 base, leaving 5 bases not matched to a gene. Here the CDR3 DNA reads TGTGCCAGCACAAGCGGGAGCTTGAACACCGGGGAGCTGTTTTTT. It codes for CASTSGSLNTGELFF.

V is TRBV6-5 and J is TRBJ2-7, with TRBD1 as a possible D gene (5 bases). The CDR3 is 14 amino acids. CDR1 is MNHEY and CDR2 is SVGAGI in the germline V gene. Trimming shortened V by 8 bases and J by 2 bases, and 16 bases separated the two germline ends. The CDR3 DNA reads as TGTGCCAGCCAGACCAGGGCTCCCCCCTACGAGCAGTACTTC. Translation gives CASQTRAPPYEQYF.

Regarding this clone: Other nucleotide sequences from this sample produce the same CDR3. The chain carries TRBV9 and TRBJ2-7; no firm D call. From germline, CDR1 is SGDLS and CDR2 YYNGEE. Deletions cut 0 bases from V and 3 bases from J, with 7 bases between. This CDR3 is built from 13 residues. The chain's CDR3 is CASSVAGDYEQYF. In DNA form, the CDR3 reads TGTGCCAGCAGCGTAGCTGGAGACTACGAGCAGTACTTC.

This sequence joins TRBV18 and TRBJ2-2; TRBD2 agrees at 8 bases. V was pared by 0 bases and J by 1 base, with 10 bases of the junction left unmatched. Per the germline V gene, CDR1 is KGHSH and CDR2 is LQKENI. The CDR3 spans 19 residues. The chain's CDR3 is CASSPPLVYSGENTGELFF. CDR3 bases: TGTGCCAGCTCACCACCTTTAGTCTATAGCGGGGAGAACACCGGGGAGCTGTTTTTT.

The chain has TRBV27 and TRBJ2-7; TRBD1 agrees at 9 bases. CDR1 is MNHEY, CDR2 SMNVEV, per germline (reference sequence). This CDR3 comprises 20 residues. The V gene end was trimmed by 7 bases and the J gene end by 0 bases; junction bases not matched to a gene: 22. The CDR3 loop is CASKLPPGQGLTKSSYEQYF. CDR3 sequence (DNA): TGTGCCAGCAAACTCCCCCCGGGACAGGGTTTAACAAAGAGCTCCTACGAGCAGTACTTC.